This passage covers 22 T cell receptor beta chains from one sample sequenced in a study of blood T cell repertoires in COVID-19. The table came from immunoSEQ multiplex PCR; TCRdb's copy has only in-frame clones and leaves some out. The sample includes a few hundred thousand clones, 88% of them seen just once. Sequencing used peripheral blood. The receptor set was obtained from a man between 65 and 85 years old with acute or convalescent COVID-19.

This clone was recorded only once. The rearrangement joins TRBV12-3 or TRBV12-4 to TRBJ1-5; unclear D gene. The CDR3 is 13 amino acids. The ends were cut back, 7 bases at V and 2 bases at J, with 9 bases in the middle. In DNA form, the CDR3 reads TGTGCCAGCACCTCCGAGGGCAATCAGCCCCAGCATTTT. Its translation: CASTSEGNQPQHF.

The chain joins TRBV11-2 to TRBJ1-2; D might be TRBD1 (6 bases). This CDR3 contains 14 residues. The V and J ends lost 1 base and 8 bases respectively, with 14 bases between them. Germline CDR1 reads SGHAT; CDR2 reads FQNNGV. The CDR3 is CASSLAGRGGGYTF. CDR3 nucleotide sequence: TGTGCCAGCAGCTTAGCAGGCAGGGGAGGGGGCTACACCTTC.

V and J are TRBV3-1 (or the pseudogene TRBV3-2) and TRBJ2-5, with 10 bases fitting TRBD2. There are 18 residues in the CDR3. Trimming took 6 bases from V and 5 from J; bases not matched to a gene: 18. Germline V CDR1 and CDR2: LGHDT, YNNKEL (reference sequence). CDR3 in DNA: TGTGCCAGCAGTCCTATAGCGGGAGGTGGAGCGTTGGGGGAGACCCAGTACTTC. Its translation is CASSPIAGGGALGETQYF.

The chain uses TRBV5-1 and TRBJ1-1, with TRBD1 matching over 8 bases. Germline loops: CDR1 SGHRS, CDR2 YFSETQ. The V gene end was trimmed by 4 bases and the J gene end by 5 bases; junction bases not matched to a gene: 4. The CDR3 is 13 residues long. The CDR3 loop reads CASSNQGATEAFF. The CDR3 nucleotides read TGCGCCAGCAGCAACCAGGGGGCGACTGAAGCTTTCTTT.

The chain recombines TRBV13 with TRBJ2-5, with D hard to call. CDR1 and CDR2 (germline): PRHDT, FYEKMQ (reference sequence). This CDR3 has 13 amino acids. V was clipped by 5 bases and J by 2 bases, with 9 bases between them. In DNA form, the CDR3 reads TGTGCCAGCAGCCTTTCTCTGCAAGAGACCCAGTACTTC. It specifies CASSLSLQETQYF.

The rearrangement uses TRBV4-1 and TRBJ1-2; perhaps TRBD1 as D (6 bases). The germline CDR1 and CDR2 sequences are MGHRA and YSYEKL. V was shortened by 1 base and J by 6 bases, with 18 bases between the two germline ends. This CDR3 is 16 amino acids long. Written as DNA, the CDR3 is TGCGCCAGCAGCCAAGCGAGGGGGACCGTCAGCCATGGCTACACCTTC. Protein: CASSQARGTVSHGYTF.

The rearrangement joins TRBV5-4 to TRBJ2-2; TRBD1 is a possible D gene (8 bases). Per germline, CDR1 SGHNT and CDR2 YYREEE (reference sequence). The CDR3 runs 14 residues. The V end lost 2 bases, the J end lost 5 bases, and 10 bases lay between the germline ends. The CDR3 DNA follows: TGTGCCAGCAGCTTACAGGGGGGGACCGGGGAGCTGTTTTTT. It yields the protein CASSLQGGTGELFF.

This clone appeared a single time. V gene TRBV4-2 combines with J gene TRBJ2-1, with D perhaps TRBD2 (7 bases). Trimming removed 3 bases from V and 0 bases from J, with 15 bases in between. The CDR3 has 17 residues. Germline CDR1 LGHNA, CDR2 YNFKEQ. As DNA, the CDR3 is TGTGCCAGCAGCCACCCCCTGGGAGGGGGCTCCTACAATGAGCAGTTCTTC. This codes for CASSHPLGGGSYNEQFF.

The rearrangement links TRBV30 to TRBJ2-5; TRBD2 is a possible D gene (6 bases). Germline CDR1 GTSNPN, CDR2 SVGIG (reference sequence). The CDR3 runs to 13 residues. Trimming stripped 3 bases from V and 3 bases from J, with 11 bases between. The CDR3: CAWSPGGEETQYF. CDR3 nucleotides: TGTGCCTGGAGCCCAGGAGGGGAAGAGACCCAGTACTTC. The full variable domain, its missing parts supplied by reference TRBV30 and TRBJ2-5, is SQTIHQWPATLVQPVGSPLSLECTVEGTSNPNLYWYRQAAGRGLQLLFYSVGIGQISSEVPQNLSASRPQDRQFILSSKKLLLSDSGFYLCAWSPGGEETQYFGPGTRLLVL.

This clone has more than one count but fewer than ten. This chain connects TRBV18 to TRBJ1-4; D remains ambiguous. The germline V gene has CDR1 KGHSH and CDR2 LQKENI. CDR3 length: 14 amino acids. Trimming cost V 3 bases and J 0 bases, with 5 bases left between them. The CDR3 sequence is CASSPGATNEKLFF. DNA for the CDR3: TGTGCCAGCTCACCGGGAGCAACTAATGAAAAACTGTTTTTT.

As concerns this clone: Other DNA sequences within the sample encode an identical CDR3. This chain links TRBV5-1 with TRBJ1-4; tentative D call: TRBD1 (6 bases). Trimming cost V 0 bases and J 5 bases, with 8 bases left between them. This CDR3 has 14 residues. The germline V gene has CDR1 SGHRS and CDR2 YFSETQ. CDR3 amino acids: CASSLGQGNEKLFF. The DNA for the CDR3 is TGCGCCAGCAGCTTGGGGCAGGGGAATGAAAAACTGTTTTTT.

The chain uses TRBV19 and TRBJ2-7, with TRBD1 identical over 7 bases. CDR3 length: 14 amino acids. The germline gives CDR1 LNHDA, CDR2 SQIVND (reference sequence). V lost 5 bases and J lost 3; bases outside the gene matches: 7. The CDR3 DNA sequence: TGTGCCAGTAGTTCGGGACAGCAGTTCTACGAGCAGTACTTC. This codes for CASSSGQQFYEQYF.

With regard to this clone: The junction departs from the called germline gene at one end, perhaps through a read error. The chain joins TRBV7-4 to TRBJ2-7, with 13 bases fitting TRBD2. CDR1 and CDR2 (germline): SGHVT, SQSDAQ. The CDR3 runs to 18 residues. The CDR3 DNA sequence: TGTGCCAGCAGTTTAGGGACTAGCGGGATGGTTAGCTCCTACGAGCAGTACTTC. This encodes CASSLGTSGMVSSYEQYF.

For this clone: The sample carries other DNA sequences with the same CDR3. The CDR3 here is CASSLFSSGSYEQYF. The CDR3 DNA reads as TGTGCCAGCAGTTTATTTTCTAGCGGTTCCTACGAGCAGTACTTC. The genes are TRBV28 and TRBJ2-7; 7 bases line up with TRBD2. Germline loops: CDR1 MDHEN, CDR2 SYDVKM. This CDR3 is built from 15 residues. Germline trimming cut 1 base from V and 1 base from J; bases unmatched to any gene: 4.

J is TRBJ2-3 and V is TRBV6-4; 7 bases align to TRBD2. This CDR3 comprises 15 residues. Germline assignment: CDR1 MRHNA and CDR2 SNTAGT. The trim removed 4 bases at V and 4 bases at J, leaving 8 bases unmatched. The DNA of the CDR3 is TGTGCCAGCAGTGTATTTGGCGGGAGAGCAGATACGCAGTATTTT. Translation: CASSVFGGRADTQYF.

This clone was observed once. DNA of the CDR3: TGTGCCAGCAGCTTTACAAGGAACACTGAAGCTTTCTTT. This encodes CASSFTRNTEAFF. The chain links TRBV11-2 to TRBJ1-1; no definite D call. The germline V and J ends were trimmed by 3 bases and 1 base, with 6 bases remaining between them. Germline lookup yields CDR1 SGHAT and CDR2 FQNNGV. The CDR3 consists of 13 residues.

The genes are TRBV24-1 and TRBJ2-7, with 10 bases that match TRBD1. V shed 9 bases and J 6 bases; nucleotides not matched to a gene: 10. Per the germline V gene, CDR1 is KGHDR and CDR2 is SFDVKD. The CDR3 has 14 residues. In nucleotides, the CDR3 is TGTGCCACCTCGTCGGGACAGGGGTCACGCGAGCAGTACTTC. It encodes CATSSGQGSREQYF.

The rearrangement uses TRBV15 and TRBJ1-2; perhaps TRBD1 as D (6 bases). The CDR3 extends over 13 amino acids. CDR1 is LNHNV and CDR2 is YYDKDF in the germline V gene (reference sequence). Trimming removed 5 bases at V and 4 bases at J, with 11 bases between. Here the CDR3 reads CATSQGHSYGYTF. The CDR3 region has the DNA TGTGCCACCAGCCAGGGGCACAGCTATGGCTACACCTTC.

This clone was picked up one time. J is TRBJ2-2 and V is TRBV7-8, with D perhaps TRBD2 (6 bases). The germline V and J ends were trimmed by 6 bases and 8 bases, with 13 bases remaining between them. Germline CDR1 and CDR2: SGHVS and FQNEAQ. This CDR3 contains 13 residues. The CDR3 region is CASRNTGTGELFF. CDR3 DNA sequence: TGTGCCAGCAGAAACACCGGGACTGGGGAGCTGTTTTTT.

The J gene is TRBJ2-2, the V gene TRBV7-9; D might be TRBD1 (6 bases). The CDR3 spans 12 residues. Germline CDR1 SEHNR, CDR2 FQNEAQ (reference sequence). Trimming left V 10 bases short and J 4 bases short, with 10 bases between. Written as DNA, the CDR3 is TGTGCCATCAGAGGGGGCACCGGGGAGCTGTTTTTT. Protein product: CAIRGGTGELFF.

The chain uses TRBV18 and TRBJ1-2; perhaps TRBD1 as D (5 bases). This CDR3 has 14 residues. Germline V gene data show CDR1 as KGHSH and CDR2 as LQKENI. Trimming stripped 6 bases from V and 0 bases from J, with 11 bases between. The chain's CDR3 is CASSGDRTNYGYTF. CDR3 DNA sequence: TGTGCCAGCTCGGGCGACAGAACTAACTATGGCTACACCTTC.

The chain recombines TRBV19 with TRBJ2-1; 10 bases are shared with TRBD1. Germline trimming cut 6 bases from V and 8 bases from J; bases unmatched to any gene: 13. This CDR3 is built from 16 residues. The germline V gene encodes CDR1 LNHDA and CDR2 SQIVND (reference sequence). CDR3 sequence: CASRKTGGSGGDEQFF. CDR3 sequence (DNA): TGTGCCAGTAGAAAGACAGGGGGCTCAGGGGGCGATGAGCAGTTCTTC.